Presented here are 7 T cell receptor beta chains from one specimen sequenced in a study of blood T cells in healthy people across ages (dated by TCRdb to the mid-2010s). The library was made by 5' RACE. For sequencing, an Illumina HiSeq 2500 was employed. A second PCR of about 6 to 12 cycles was run with a J-beta primer mix and a sample-barcoded 5' primer. TCRdb handled the public reads itself, with Q25 trimming in fastp and clone calling in MiXCR, and kept productive beta chains. Rows with one shared CDR3 protein collapse into an entry with the most common genes and DNA. A total of 1.2 million to 1.5 million distinct CDR3 sequences appear in this sample, around two fifths of them only once. Around 8% of the sample belongs to the ten largest clones. Sequences were obtained from blood. These receptors all come from a young woman in good health.

This clonotype was counted only a few times. The chain has TRBV2 and TRBJ2-1, with D possibly TRBD2 on 6 matching bases. Germline V gene lookup returns CDR1 SNHLY and CDR2 FYNNEI. Between the trimmed V and J ends, which lost 6 bases and 2 bases, there was a span of 11 bases. This CDR3 has 14 amino acids. CDR3 in amino acids: CASRRLGAYNEQFF. Here the CDR3 DNA reads TGTGCCAGCAGGAGACTAGGGGCCTACAATGAGCAGTTCTTC.

Points on this clonotype: The junction does not match germline at one end; this may be a read error. V usage is TRBV6-6 and J usage is TRBJ2-7; 8 bases align to TRBD1. The V gene's germline CDR1 is MNHNY and CDR2 SVGAGI (reference sequence). The CDR3 runs 13 residues. CDR3 nucleotide sequence: TGTGCCAGCGCCCAGGGGGCGAAGTACGAGCGGTACTTC. Amino acids: CASAQGAKYERYF.

The chain combines TRBV29-1 with TRBJ2-3; 9 bases line up with TRBD1. With 4 bases clipped from V and 4 bases from J, the junction kept 6 bases outside the gene matches. Germline V lookup: CDR1 SQVTM, CDR2 ANQGSEA. This CDR3 has 14 residues. The CDR3 is CSVAQDRGADTQYF. In nucleotides, the CDR3 is TGCAGCGTTGCCCAGGACAGGGGCGCAGATACGCAGTATTTT.

The chain uses TRBV11-2 and TRBJ2-5; D perhaps matches TRBD1 (7 bases). This CDR3 contains 14 residues. V dropped 8 bases and J dropped 4 bases, with 17 bases sitting between them. CDR1 and CDR2 (germline): SGHAT, FQNNGV. The CDR3 loop reads CASWLTGRGETQYF. The CDR3 region has the DNA TGTGCCAGCTGGCTGACAGGGCGGGGAGAGACCCAGTACTTC. Full variable domain (missing parts from reference TRBV11-2 and TRBJ2-5): EAGVAQSPRYKIIEKRQSVAFWCNPISGHATLYWYQQILGQGPKLLIQFQNNGVVDDSQLPKDRFSAERLKGVDSTLKIQPAKLEDSAVYLCASWLTGRGETQYFGPGTRLLVL.

V gene TRBV5-1 combines with J gene TRBJ2-1; TRBD2 aligns across 9 bases. Germline CDR1 is SGHRS and CDR2 is YFSETQ. CDR3 length: 15 residues. V was clipped by 6 bases and J by 0 bases; unmatched bases: 4. The CDR3 DNA follows: TGCGCCAGCATGGGTAGCGGGAGCTCCTACAATGAGCAGTTCTTC. It yields the protein CASMGSGSSYNEQFF.

This clonotype was counted a few times. This chain joins TRBV27 and TRBJ1-4; 7 positions agree with TRBD1. Germline lookup yields CDR1 MNHEY and CDR2 SMNVEV (reference sequence). Unmatched junction bases numbered 2, after V lost 5 bases and J lost 5 bases. This CDR3 comprises 13 residues. CDR3 sequence: CASSPRGNEKLFF. In nucleotides, the CDR3 is TGTGCCAGCAGTCCCAGGGGGAATGAAAAACTGTTTTTT.

The V gene is TRBV28, the J gene TRBJ2-5; TRBD2 aligns across 7 bases. The J call is doubtful: the DNA matches TRBJ2-7 better. The CDR3 totals 12 residues. Germline values: CDR1 MDHEN, CDR2 SYDVKM. CDR3 loop: CASSRTSVEQYF. The CDR3 DNA reads TGTGCCAGCAGTCGCACTAGCGTCGAGCAGTACTTC.